The 31 T cell receptor beta chains listed next were all sequenced from one sample in a study of blood T cell repertoires in COVID-19. Generated by immunoSEQ multiplex PCR, the TCRdb table keeps only in-frame clones and is missing some. The sample shows almost 250,000 clones, around nine tenths of them seen only once. What was sequenced was peripheral blood. The source of these receptors is a woman aged 55-70 years who had recovered from COVID-19.

This clone was counted a single time. This sequence joins TRBV18 and TRBJ2-1; 8 bases map to TRBD2. The CDR3 contains 16 residues. The V segment lost 0 bases and the J segment 7 bases; nucleotides outside the gene matches: 8. CDR1 and CDR2 (germline): KGHSH, LQKENI. The CDR3 reads CASSPPTVGGGNEQFF. CDR3 nucleotides: TGTGCCAGCTCACCACCCACTGTGGGCGGGGGGAATGAGCAGTTCTTC. Looking up the rest from reference TRBV18 and TRBJ2-1 gives the full variable domain: NAGVMQNPRHLVRRRGQEARLRCSPMKGHSHVYWYRQLPEEGLKFMVYLQKENIIDESGMPKERFSAEFPKEGPSILRIQQVVRGDSAAYFCASSPPTVGGGNEQFFGPGTRLTVL.

The J gene is TRBJ2-2, the V gene TRBV28; 8 nucleotides line up with TRBD1. Germline-derived CDR1 and CDR2 are MDHEN and SYDVKM. The CDR3 has 12 amino acids. The CDR3 sequence is CAGQGQTGELFF. Written as DNA, the CDR3 is TGTGCAGGACAGGGACAAACCGGGGAGCTGTTTTTT. Full variable domain (missing parts from reference TRBV28 and TRBJ2-2): DVKVTQSSRYLVKRTGEKVFLECVQDMDHENMFWYRQDPGLGLRLIYFSYDVKMKEKGDIPEGYSVSREKKERFSLILESASTNQTSMYLCAGQGQTGELFFGEGSRLTVL.

This clone was detected once. The CDR3: CASSYTPISRAFF. The CDR3 DNA reads TGTGCCAGCAGTTACACGCCAATCTCACGGGCTTTCTTT. The J gene is TRBJ1-1, the V gene TRBV6-2 or TRBV6-3; D gene uncertain. Germline V lookup: CDR1 MNHEY, CDR2 SVGEGT. V dropped 2 bases and J dropped 11 bases, with 15 bases sitting between them. This CDR3 is built from 13 residues.

In DNA, the CDR3 is TGTGCCAGCAGATTTACAGGGTTTTTCGATAATTCACCCCTCCACTTT. Its translation: CASRFTGFFDNSPLHF. The rearrangement joins TRBV28 to TRBJ1-6, with D tentatively TRBD1 (6 bases). The germline V gene encodes CDR1 MDHEN and CDR2 SYDVKM. V lost 6 bases to trimming and J lost 5 bases, with 17 bases between them. CDR3 length: 16 residues.

The gene calls are TRBV28 and TRBJ1-5; D uncertain. The CDR3 runs 13 residues. V was clipped by 6 bases and J by 3 bases, with 9 bases between them. The germline gives CDR1 MDHEN, CDR2 SYDVKM. The CDR3 bases are TGTGCCAGCAGGTGGGCCTTCAATCAGCCCCAGCATTTT. It specifies CASRWAFNQPQHF.

The chain joins TRBV4-1 to TRBJ1-5; possible D gene TRBD1, 6 bases. Trimming took off 1 base at V and 5 bases at J, with 15 bases between the two ends. The CDR3 is 16 residues long. CDR1 is MGHRA and CDR2 is YSYEKL in the germline V gene. Here the CDR3 reads CASSQVRRQDYQPQHF. DNA of the CDR3: TGCGCCAGCAGCCAAGTAAGACGACAGGACTATCAGCCCCAGCATTTT.

The chain carries TRBV11-3 and TRBJ2-5; D not resolved. CDR1 SGHNT and CDR2 YENEEA come from the germline V gene. The CDR3 has 15 residues. The germline V and J ends were trimmed by 2 bases and 1 base, with 11 bases remaining between them. CDR3 DNA sequence: TGTGCCAGCAGCTTACGTGTGGGCAGCCAAGAGACCCAGTACTTC. Protein product: CASSLRVGSQETQYF.

The chain's CDR3 is CASSVASSYEQYF. The CDR3 nucleotides are TGTGCCAGCTCAGTTGCTAGCTCCTACGAGCAGTACTTC. This chain uses TRBV18 with TRBJ2-7; no clear D. V lost 5 bases and J 0 bases, leaving 8 bases between the germline ends. Germline CDR1 is KGHSH and CDR2 is LQKENI. CDR3 length: 13 amino acids. Full variable domain (rest looked up from reference TRBV18 and TRBJ2-7): NAGVMQNPRHLVRRRGQEARLRCSPMKGHSHVYWYRQLPEEGLKFMVYLQKENIIDESGMPKERFSAEFPKEGPSILRIQQVVRGDSAAYFCASSVASSYEQYFGPGTRLTVT.

The chain carries TRBV6-5 and TRBJ1-4; D is perhaps TRBD1 (6 bases). The germline gives CDR1 MNHEY, CDR2 SVGAGI. V lost 6 bases and J lost 1, with 9 bases in between. The CDR3 covers 14 residues. The CDR3 protein is CASSGTLTNEKLFF. The CDR3, as DNA: TGTGCCAGCAGCGGGACACTAACTAATGAAAAACTGTTTTTT.

V usage is TRBV7-9 and J usage is TRBJ2-2; the D is unclear. Looked up from germline, CDR1 is SEHNR and CDR2 is FQNEAQ (reference sequence). The V end was cut by 1 base, the J end by 5 bases, with 11 bases between. There are 15 residues in the CDR3. The CDR3 region is CASSLVPRGTGELFF. CDR3 DNA sequence: TGTGCCAGCAGCTTAGTGCCTAGAGGTACCGGGGAGCTGTTTTTT.

The chain has TRBV5-4 and TRBJ2-3; D gene uncertain. CDR3 length equals 13 residues. Germline CDR1 and CDR2: SGHNT and YYREEE (reference sequence). The ends were cut back, 0 bases at V and 6 bases at J, with 8 bases in the middle. CDR3 in amino acids: CASSLGDWDTQYF. DNA for the CDR3: TGTGCCAGCAGCTTGGGCGACTGGGATACGCAGTATTTT.

The rearrangement joins TRBV27 to TRBJ2-3; 9 bases fit TRBD1. After removal of 3 bases from V and 2 bases from J, the junction contained 9 bases not matched to a gene. CDR3 length: 17 amino acids. Germline V CDR1 and CDR2: MNHEY, SMNVEV (reference sequence). CDR3 protein: CASSLRRDRAVTDTQYF. DNA of the CDR3: TGTGCCAGCAGTTTGAGGAGGGACAGGGCCGTCACAGATACGCAGTATTTT.

The J gene is TRBJ1-6, the V gene TRBV6-5, with a weak D call TRBD1 (6 bases). Germline lookup yields CDR1 MNHEY and CDR2 SVGAGI. CDR3 size: 16 residues. Trimming removed 0 bases at V and 6 bases at J, with 12 bases between. CDR3 nucleotide sequence: TGTGCCAGCAGTTACTCGTTTTACAGGGCTAATTCACCCCTCCACTTT. It translates to CASSYSFYRANSPLHF.

This clone has a single count. V gene TRBV3-1 (or the pseudogene TRBV3-2) combines with J gene TRBJ2-1; 9 positions match TRBD1. V trimming: 2 bases; J trimming: 8 bases; junction bases outside the gene matches: 4. Germline CDR1 and CDR2: LGHDT and YNNKEL (reference sequence). The CDR3 is 14 residues long. CDR3 in amino acids: CASSQWDRDHEQFF. The CDR3 DNA sequence: TGTGCCAGCAGCCAATGGGACAGGGACCATGAGCAGTTCTTC.

This rearrangement joins TRBV5-1 to TRBJ2-1; 7 bases are shared with TRBD2. Per the germline V gene, CDR1 is SGHRS and CDR2 is YFSETQ. This CDR3 spans 14 amino acids. Germline trimming cut 2 bases from V and 4 bases from J; bases unmatched to any gene: 3. CDR3 residues: CASSFGEGYNEQFF. The CDR3 coding sequence is TGCGCCAGCAGCTTTGGGGAGGGTTACAATGAGCAGTTCTTC. Full variable domain (outside the CDR3, taken from reference TRBV5-1 and TRBJ2-1): KAGVTQTPRYLIKTRGQQVTLSCSPISGHRSVSWYQQTPGQGLQFLFEYFSETQRNKGNFPGRFSGRQFSNSRSEMNVSTLELGDSALYLCASSFGEGYNEQFFGPGTRLTVL.

The chain couples TRBV4-1 to TRBJ2-5, with 9 bases lining up with TRBD2. The V gene's germline CDR1 is MGHRA and CDR2 YSYEKL. V lost 1 base to trimming and J lost 5 bases; unmatched junction nucleotides: 11. The CDR3 covers 17 residues. This CDR3 reads CASSQGRGGGASETQYF. In DNA, the CDR3 is TGCGCCAGCAGCCAAGGGCGGGGCGGGGGGGCATCGGAGACCCAGTACTTC.

The chain joins TRBV9 to TRBJ2-5, with TRBD1 matching over 7 bases. This CDR3 is built from 16 residues. The J segment lost 4 bases and the V segment lost 3 bases, leaving 12 bases of the junction unmatched. Germline CDR1 is SGDLS and CDR2 is YYNGEE. The CDR3, as DNA: TGTGCCAGCAGCGGACTACAGGGGACGGCGGGAGAGACCCAGTACTTC. Its translation: CASSGLQGTAGETQYF.

This clone was seen only once. This chain uses TRBV4-2 with TRBJ2-3, with 7 bases matching TRBD2. The CDR3 loop spans 16 amino acids. CDR1 is LGHNA and CDR2 is YNFKEQ in the germline V gene. V lost 0 bases and J lost 1; bases outside the gene matches: 4. The CDR3 sequence: CASSQEGRGGTDTQYF. CDR3 nucleotide sequence: TGTGCCAGCAGCCAAGAAGGACGGGGGGGCACAGATACGCAGTATTTT.

V and J are TRBV28 and TRBJ2-3, with D perhaps matching TRBD2 (5 bases). Trimming took 1 base from V and 4 from J, leaving 9 bases between them. CDR3 size: 14 residues. Germline-derived CDR1 and CDR2 are MDHEN and SYDVKM. This chain's CDR3 is CASSLSDFADTQYF. CDR3 coding DNA: TGTGCCAGCAGTTTATCGGACTTTGCAGATACGCAGTATTTT.

The chain is built from TRBV6-2 or TRBV6-3 and TRBJ1-4; no definite D call. Per the germline V gene, CDR1 is MNHEY and CDR2 is SVGEGT. Trimming stripped 6 bases from V and 0 bases from J, with 8 bases between. The CDR3 has 14 amino acids. Here the CDR3 DNA reads TGTGCCAGCAGCCCGGGAGCAACTAATGAAAAACTGTTTTTT. This encodes CASSPGATNEKLFF.

This chain uses TRBV5-4 with TRBJ2-5; tentatively, D is TRBD2 (6 bases). Trimming pared 0 bases from V and 5 bases from J, leaving 11 bases between. This CDR3 has 14 amino acids. Germline V CDR1 and CDR2: SGHNT, YYREEE (reference sequence). As DNA, the CDR3 is TGTGCCAGCAGCTTGGTAGGAGGGCATGAGACCCAGTACTTC. It is translated as CASSLVGGHETQYF.

The chain links TRBV3-1 (or the pseudogene TRBV3-2) to TRBJ1-1, with no clear D. CDR1 and CDR2 (germline): LGHDT, YNNKEL (reference sequence). V lost 5 bases and J 1 base, leaving 8 bases between the germline ends. The CDR3 consists of 13 residues. DNA of the CDR3: TGTGCCAGCAGCGAACTCACGAACACTGAAGCTTTCTTT. The encoded protein is CASSELTNTEAFF.

This clone was counted a few times. This rearrangement joins TRBV4-2 to TRBJ2-3; 9 positions match TRBD2. The germline V gene encodes CDR1 LGHNA and CDR2 YNFKEQ. Trimming at V came to 4 bases and at J to 3 bases, leaving 8 bases not matched to a gene. The CDR3 is 16 residues long. The CDR3 nucleotides read TGTGCCAGCAGCCCAACGGCGGGGGGGGCAACAGATACGCAGTATTTT. Its translation: CASSPTAGGATDTQYF.

As for this clone: The sample contains more than one DNA sequence encoding this CDR3. The rearrangement links TRBV18 to TRBJ2-3; the D is unclear. This CDR3 comprises 13 residues. CDR1 and CDR2 from the germline V gene are KGHSH and LQKENI. Trimming left V 3 bases short and J 0 bases short, with 4 bases between. CDR3 nucleotide sequence: TGTGCCAGCTCACCGTCGAGCACAGATACGCAGTATTTT. This translates into CASSPSSTDTQYF.

This sequence joins TRBV28 and TRBJ2-1, with 10 bases lining up with TRBD2. Germline-derived CDR1 and CDR2 are MDHEN and SYDVKM. The CDR3 length is 14 residues. The V and J ends lost 5 bases and 4 bases, in that order; junction bases with no gene match: 2. In DNA form, the CDR3 reads TGTGCCAGCAGTAAAGCGGGGGGGTACAATGAGCAGTTCTTC. It translates to CASSKAGGYNEQFF.

V usage is TRBV11-2 and J usage is TRBJ1-2; 8 positions match TRBD1. Per the germline V gene, CDR1 is SGHAT and CDR2 is FQNNGV. The ends lost 6 bases at V and 7 bases at J; junction bases unmatched: 4. The CDR3 totals 12 residues. The CDR3 spells CASRGQGGGYTF. The CDR3 DNA follows: TGTGCCAGCAGAGGACAGGGAGGTGGCTACACCTTC. The full variable domain, its missing parts supplied by reference TRBV11-2 and TRBJ1-2, is EAGVAQSPRYKIIEKRQSVAFWCNPISGHATLYWYQQILGQGPKLLIQFQNNGVVDDSQLPKDRFSAERLKGVDSTLKIQPAKLEDSAVYLCASRGQGGGYTFGSGTRLTVV.

This clone was detected ten times or more. CDR3 sequence reads: CASQTGNTEAFF. As DNA, the CDR3 is TGTGCCAGCCAAACCGGGAACACTGAAGCTTTCTTT. The gene calls are TRBV2 and TRBJ1-1; D is uncertain. CDR3 length: 12 residues. The V end was cut by 8 bases, the J end by 1 base, with 8 bases between. Germline V gives CDR1 SNHLY, CDR2 FYNNEI. The whole variable domain, remainder taken from reference TRBV2 and TRBJ1-1, is EPEVTQTPSHQVTQMGQEVILRCVPISNHLYFYWYRQILGQKVEFLVSFYNNEISEKSEIFDDQFSVERPDGSNFTLKIRSTKLEDSAMYFCASQTGNTEAFFGQGTRLTVV.

The rearrangement uses TRBV6-1 and TRBJ2-7; a weak D match, TRBD1 (6 bases). Germline V lookup: CDR1 MNHNS, CDR2 SASEGT. CDR3 length: 12 amino acids. Trimming left V 6 bases short and J 6 bases short, with 12 bases between. CDR3 nucleotide sequence: TGTGCCAGCAGATTCAACAGGGTCGAGCAGTACTTC. Protein product: CASRFNRVEQYF.

The chain combines TRBV6-6 with TRBJ1-5; 7 bases fit TRBD1. Per the germline V gene, CDR1 is MNHNY and CDR2 is SVGAGI (reference sequence). This CDR3 contains 15 residues. J lost 0 bases, V lost 7 bases, and 6 bases had no gene match. The CDR3 loop is CASKDRENSNQPQHF. In nucleotides, the CDR3 is TGTGCCAGCAAAGACAGGGAGAATAGCAATCAGCCCCAGCATTTT.

The gene calls are TRBV7-9 and TRBJ1-4, with 12 nucleotides matching TRBD1. Germline V gives CDR1 SEHNR, CDR2 FQNEAQ (reference sequence). The CDR3 totals 18 residues. The trim removed 5 bases at V and 7 bases at J, leaving 14 bases unmatched. CDR3 DNA sequence: TGTGCCAGCAGCGGCAGCCCCCCGGGACAGGGGGCGGGTGAAAAACTGTTTTTT. It translates to CASSGSPPGQGAGEKLFF.

The chain combines TRBV16 with TRBJ2-1, with D possibly being TRBD2 (5 bases). Germline V CDR1 and CDR2: KGHSY, FQNENV. V lost 0 bases and J 4 bases, leaving 7 bases between the germline ends. There are 14 residues in the CDR3. CDR3 loop: CASSQSRVYNEQFF. The CDR3 region has the DNA TGTGCCAGCAGCCAATCGCGGGTTTACAATGAGCAGTTCTTC. Complete variable domain (other parts from reference TRBV16 and TRBJ2-1): GEEVAQTPKHLVRGEGQKAKLYCAPIKGHSYVFWYQQVLKNEFKFLISFQNENVFDETGMPKERFSAKCLPNSPCSLEIQATKLEDSAVYFCASSQSRVYNEQFFGPGTRLTVL.